Listed below are T cell receptor beta chains from one sample, sequenced in a study of beta chain features in type 1 diabetes. Sequenced by immunoSEQ multiplex PCR; TCRdb stores in-frame clones only, minus some. Among 640,000 or so clones listed, about an eighth were seen once. The source material was naive CD4+ T cells from blood. The receptors originated from a man younger than 30 with type 1 diabetes. CDR3s include the opening cysteine and the closing phenylalanine or tryptophan. Fields, in order: CDR3 length, V gene, D gene, J gene, clone size, CDR3 protein, CDR3 DNA. D genes are given only for firm matches. Clone size appears in some rows only: once, few, many, or a class for an expanded clone.

14,TRBV10-3,TRBD2,TRBJ2-1,few,CASTRAGGPNEQFF,TGTGCCTCCACCCGAGCGGGGGGCCCCAATGAGCAGTTCTTC
14,TRBV19,.,TRBJ2-5,few,CASSMDSNQETQYF,TGTGCCAGTAGTATGGACAGCAACCAAGAGACCCAGTACTTC
14,TRBV14,.,TRBJ2-2,.,CASSQEIGTGELFF,TGTGCCAGCAGCCAAGAAATAGGCACCGGGGAGCTGTTTTTT
17,TRBV5-1,.,TRBJ2-1,.,CASSLALGTPGYNEQFF,TGCGCCAGCAGCTTGGCCCTGGGCACCCCAGGATACAATGAGCAGTTCTTC
13,TRBV27,.,TRBJ2-5,few,CASTTAGRETQYF,TGTGCCAGCACCACGGCAGGGAGAGAGACCCAGTACTTC
12,TRBV7-2,TRBD1,TRBJ1-2,.,CASSRQGYGYTF,TGTGCCAGCAGTCGACAGGGCTATGGCTACACCTTC
13,TRBV7-2,.,TRBJ2-3,.,CASSLLETDTQYF,TGTGCCAGCAGCCTTCTAGAGACAGATACGCAGTATTTT
13,TRBV30,.,TRBJ2-7,few,CAWRGHPPHEQYF,TGTGCCTGGAGGGGACATCCTCCGCACGAGCAGTACTTC
15,TRBV10-3,.,TRBJ1-2,.,CAISQGRGARFGYTF,TGTGCCATCAGCCAGGGTCGGGGGGCGCGGTTTGGCTACACCTTC
14,TRBV4-2,.,TRBJ2-7,few,CASSQDWQTYEQYF,TGTGCCAGCAGCCAAGATTGGCAGACCTACGAGCAGTACTTC
13,TRBV29-1,.,TRBJ2-5,few,CSVEVGALTTQYF,TGCAGCGTTGAAGTTGGGGCCCTCACGACCCAGTACTTC
14,TRBV14,.,TRBJ2-3,.,CASSQGGNADTQYF,TGTGCCAGCAGCCAAGGCGGCAACGCAGATACGCAGTATTTT
15,TRBV15,TRBD1,TRBJ2-3,few,CATIQGPGGTDTQYF,TGTGCCACCATACAGGGGCCAGGGGGAACAGATACGCAGTATTTT
10,TRBV7-2,TRBD2,TRBJ2-1,.,CASGLAGIVF,TGTGCCAGCGGACTAGCGGGGATCGTCTTC
19,TRBV10-3,TRBD2,TRBJ2-1,.,CAIRETSGRPRSSYNEQFF,TGTGCCATCAGAGAAACTAGCGGGAGGCCTCGTAGCTCCTACAATGAGCAGTTCTTC
13,TRBV9,.,TRBJ2-5,.,CASSPRLEKTQYF,TGTGCCAGCAGCCCCCGACTGGAGAAGACCCAGTACTTC
15,TRBV5-1,.,TRBJ2-7,few,CASSLFLQEGAEQYF,TGCGCCAGCAGCTTGTTTCTCCAGGAAGGGGCCGAGCAGTACTTC
14,TRBV5-1,.,TRBJ1-1,few,CASSLEGEATEAFF,TGCGCCAGCAGCTTGGAAGGGGAGGCAACTGAAGCTTTCTTT
15,TRBV10-3,.,TRBJ2-6,few,CAISGLSSGANVLTF,TGTGCCATCAGTGGACTGTCCTCTGGGGCCAACGTCCTGACTTTC
14,TRBV30,TRBD2,TRBJ2-2,.,CAWSGGGNTGELFF,TGTGCCTGGTCGGGGGGAGGTAACACCGGGGAGCTGTTTTTT
15,TRBV14,TRBD1,TRBJ2-7,.,CASSQSDRGAYEQYF,TGTGCCAGCAGCCAATCCGACAGGGGCGCCTACGAGCAGTACTTC
16,TRBV9,.,TRBJ1-3,few,CASSVELDLSGNTIYF,TGTGCCAGCAGCGTAGAATTGGATCTCTCTGGAAACACCATATATTTT
12,TRBV2,.,TRBJ1-4,.,CASRGDGEKLFF,TGTGCCAGCAGGGGGGACGGTGAAAAACTGTTTTTT
16,TRBV9,TRBD2,TRBJ2-2,.,CASSVRGDENTGELFF,TGTGCCAGCAGCGTGCGGGGGGATGAGAACACCGGGGAGCTGTTTTTT
15,TRBV5-1,TRBD2,TRBJ2-1,.,CASSFEGGSSSEQFF,TGCGCCAGCAGCTTTGAAGGCGGGAGCTCAAGTGAGCAGTTCTTC
14,TRBV10-3,.,TRBJ2-1,.,CAISEGDPLNEQFF,TGTGCCATCAGTGAGGGGGACCCCCTAAATGAGCAGTTCTTC
13,TRBV19,.,TRBJ2-7,.,CASSADGSYEQYF,TGTGCCAGTAGTGCGGACGGATCCTACGAGCAGTACTTC
13,TRBV30,.,TRBJ2-1,few,CAWSVGPYNEQFF,TGTGCCTGGAGTGTGGGTCCTTACAATGAGCAGTTCTTC
11,TRBV2,.,TRBJ1-1,.,CASGRDTEAFF,TGTGCCAGCGGCAGGGACACTGAAGCTTTCTTT
13,TRBV29-1,TRBD1,TRBJ1-1,few,CSALDRGRLDAFF,TGCAGCGCCTTGGACAGGGGGCGGCTTGACGCTTTCTTT
12,TRBV25-1,.,TRBJ2-3,.,CASSAGTDTQYF,TGTGCCAGCAGTGCGGGCACAGATACGCAGTATTTT
16,TRBV30,TRBD1,TRBJ1-1,few,CAWSPLQGRGDTEAFF,TGTGCCTGGAGTCCCCTACAGGGGAGGGGGGACACTGAAGCTTTCTTT
13,TRBV2,.,TRBJ2-3,.,CASSDELTDTQYF,TGTGCCAGCAGTGATGAACTCACAGATACGCAGTATTTT
16,TRBV9,TRBD2,TRBJ2-1,few,CASSVGRLAGYNEQFF,TGTGCCAGCAGCGTAGGGCGGCTAGCGGGATACAATGAGCAGTTCTTC
15,TRBV6-5,.,TRBJ1-2,.,CASSYSIAQDYGYTF,TGTGCCAGCAGTTACTCGATCGCACAGGACTATGGCTACACCTTC
14,TRBV7-9,.,TRBJ1-5,.,CASSPLVGNQPQHF,TGTGCCAGCAGCCCGTTAGTGGGGAATCAGCCCCAGCATTTT
14,TRBV6-1,.,TRBJ2-6,.,CASSEAGRANVLTF,TGTGCCAGCAGTGAAGCGGGTAGGGCCAACGTCCTGACTTTC
13,TRBV7-2,TRBD2,TRBJ2-5,.,CASSIAGGETQYF,TGTGCCAGCAGCATAGCGGGAGGGGAGACCCAGTACTTC
13,TRBV10-3,.,TRBJ1-2,.,CAISQSTNYGYTF,TGTGCCATCTCACAGTCTACTAACTATGGCTACACCTTC
19,TRBV5-1,TRBD2,TRBJ2-1,few,CASSPSPGLAGHSYNEQFF,TGCGCCAGCAGCCCCTCTCCGGGACTAGCGGGGCACTCCTACAATGAGCAGTTCTTC
12,TRBV7-2,.,TRBJ2-3,.,CASGARTDTQYF,TGTGCCAGCGGAGCCCGCACAGATACGCAGTATTTT
16,TRBV7-2,TRBD1,TRBJ2-7,few,CASSLADRGGSYEQYF,TGTGCCAGCAGCTTAGCGGACAGGGGAGGCTCCTACGAGCAGTACTTC
13,TRBV19,TRBD1,TRBJ1-2,.,CASSDRGSYGYTF,TGTGCCAGTTCGGACAGGGGATCCTATGGCTACACCTTC
17,TRBV7-2,.,TRBJ1-6,.,CASSLELSVTANSPLHF,TGTGCCAGCAGCTTAGAGCTTTCGGTGACGGCAAATTCACCCCTCCACTTT
15,TRBV4-2,.,TRBJ1-4,.,CASSQGGREPEKLFF,TGTGCCAGCAGCCAAGGAGGCCGTGAACCTGAAAAACTGTTTTTT
15,TRBV4-2,.,TRBJ2-7,few,CASKQRKRCSYEQYF,TGTGCCAGCAAACAGCGGAAAAGGTGCTCCTACGAGCAGTACTTC